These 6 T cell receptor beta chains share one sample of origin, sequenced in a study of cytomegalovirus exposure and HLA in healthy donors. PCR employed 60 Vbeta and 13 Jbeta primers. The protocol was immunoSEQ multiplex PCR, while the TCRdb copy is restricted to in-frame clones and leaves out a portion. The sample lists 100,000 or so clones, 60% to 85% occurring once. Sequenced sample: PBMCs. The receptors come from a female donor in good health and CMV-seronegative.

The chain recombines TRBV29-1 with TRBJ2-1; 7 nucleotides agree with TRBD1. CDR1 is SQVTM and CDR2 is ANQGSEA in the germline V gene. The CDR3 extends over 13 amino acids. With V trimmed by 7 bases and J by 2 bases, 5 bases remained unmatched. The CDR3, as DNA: TGCAGCGCACAGGGGAAGGCCTACAATGAGCAGTTCTTC. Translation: CSAQGKAYNEQFF.

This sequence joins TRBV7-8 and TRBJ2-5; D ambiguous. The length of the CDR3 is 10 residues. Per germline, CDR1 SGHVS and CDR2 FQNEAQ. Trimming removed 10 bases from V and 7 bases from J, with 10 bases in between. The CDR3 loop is CAITPGTQYF. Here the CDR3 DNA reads TGTGCCATCACCCCGGGGACCCAGTACTTC.

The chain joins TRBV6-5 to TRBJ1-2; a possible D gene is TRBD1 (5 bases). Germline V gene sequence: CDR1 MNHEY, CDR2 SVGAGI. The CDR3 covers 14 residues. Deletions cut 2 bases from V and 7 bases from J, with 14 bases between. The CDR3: CASSYVGREAGYTF. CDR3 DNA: TGTGCCAGCAGTTACGTTGGCAGGGAGGCTGGCTACACCTTC.

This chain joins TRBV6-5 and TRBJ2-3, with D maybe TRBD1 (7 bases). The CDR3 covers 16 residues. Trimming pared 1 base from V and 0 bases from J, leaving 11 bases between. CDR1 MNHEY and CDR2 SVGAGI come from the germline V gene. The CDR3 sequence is CASSYFQGGSTDTQYF. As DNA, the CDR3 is TGTGCCAGCAGTTACTTTCAGGGGGGTAGCACAGATACGCAGTATTTT.

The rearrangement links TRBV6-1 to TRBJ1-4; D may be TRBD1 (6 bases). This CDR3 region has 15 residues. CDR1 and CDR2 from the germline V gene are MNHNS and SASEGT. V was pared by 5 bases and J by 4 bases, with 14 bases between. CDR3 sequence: CASSSMTGVNEKLFF. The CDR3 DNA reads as TGTGCCAGCAGTTCGATGACAGGCGTTAATGAAAAACTGTTTTTT.

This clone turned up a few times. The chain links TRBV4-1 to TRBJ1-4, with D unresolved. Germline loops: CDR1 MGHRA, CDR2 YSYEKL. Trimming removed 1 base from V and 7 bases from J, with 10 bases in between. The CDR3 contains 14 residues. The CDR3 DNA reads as TGCGCCAGCAGCCAAGCGCTGGGGAGTGAAAAACTGTTTTTT. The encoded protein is CASSQALGSEKLFF.